A single sample is the source of the 31 T cell receptor beta chains below, sequenced in a study of blood T cell repertoires in COVID-19. Sequenced by immunoSEQ multiplex PCR; TCRdb stores in-frame clones only, minus some. The profile shows roughly 100,000 clones, over 65% of them singletons. The sample was peripheral blood. The receptors originated from a human donor in a cohort sampled during active COVID-19.

This chain joins TRBV5-1 and TRBJ2-2, with D perhaps matching TRBD1 (7 bases). The CDR3 runs to 14 residues. The ends were cut back, 5 bases at V and 6 bases at J, with 14 bases in the middle. Per the germline V gene, CDR1 is SGHRS and CDR2 is YFSETQ. The CDR3, as DNA: TGCGCCAGCAGAGGAGGGGGCGCGCCCGGGGAGCTGTTTTTT. Translated: CASRGGGAPGELFF.

This chain joins TRBV4-3 and TRBJ1-4; 8 bases line up with TRBD1. This CDR3 contains 16 residues. The J segment lost 5 bases and the V segment lost 4 bases, leaving 9 bases of the junction unmatched. Germline assignment: CDR1 LGHNA and CDR2 YSLEER. CDR3 protein: CASSPRTGNLNEKLFF. For the CDR3, the DNA is TGCGCCAGCAGCCCCCGGACAGGGAATTTGAATGAAAAACTGTTTTTT.

V and J are TRBV5-4 and TRBJ1-4, with D perhaps TRBD1 (6 bases). CDR3 length equals 14 residues. The V gene lost 2 bases and the J gene lost 7 bases, with 12 bases spanning the gap. Per the germline V gene, CDR1 is SGHNT and CDR2 is YYREEE (reference sequence). CDR3 in DNA: TGTGCCAGCAGCTTAAGCACAGGGTTTGAAAAACTGTTTTTT. Translation gives CASSLSTGFEKLFF. Supplemented by reference TRBV5-4 and TRBJ1-4, the full variable domain reads ETGVTQSPTHLIKTRGQQVTLRCSSQSGHNTVSWYQQALGQGPQFIFQYYREEENGRGNFPPRFSGLQFPNYSSELNVNALELDDSALYLCASSLSTGFEKLFFGSGTQLSVL.

The genes are TRBV27 and TRBJ2-2; 7 bases agree with TRBD1. Per germline, CDR1 MNHEY and CDR2 SMNVEV (reference sequence). V lost 4 bases and J lost 3; bases outside the gene matches: 2. This CDR3 is built from 14 residues. CDR3 nucleotides: TGTGCCAGCAGTTCGGGACAGTACACCGGGGAGCTGTTTTTT. Its translation is CASSSGQYTGELFF.

The genes are TRBV5-6 and TRBJ1-1, with 11 bases identical to TRBD1. The CDR3 has 14 residues. Trimming cost V 6 bases and J 1 base; bases outside gene matches: 2. Germline V gives CDR1 SGHDT, CDR2 YYEEEE. The CDR3 here is CASIGTGGNTEAFF. CDR3 coding DNA: TGTGCCAGCATAGGGACAGGGGGGAACACTGAAGCTTTCTTT. The full variable domain, completed using reference TRBV5-6 and TRBJ1-1, is DAGVTQSPTHLIKTRGQQVTLRCSPKSGHDTVSWYQQALGQGPQFIFQYYEEEERQRGNFPDRFSGHQFPNYSSELNVNALLLGDSALYLCASIGTGGNTEAFFGQGTRLTVV.

The rearrangement links TRBV7-9 to TRBJ1-2, with no clear D. The CDR3 runs 15 residues. Germline assignment: CDR1 SEHNR and CDR2 FQNEAQ (reference sequence). V was clipped by 8 bases and J by 6 bases, with 22 bases between them. CDR3 coding DNA: TGTGCCAGCCGCACCCGCTTGAGGGTCGAGGATGGCTACACCTTC. Encoded protein: CASRTRLRVEDGYTF.

The genes are TRBV2 and TRBJ1-2; 9 nucleotides match TRBD1. The J segment lost 4 bases and the V segment lost 4 bases, leaving 4 bases of the junction unmatched. Germline CDR1 SNHLY, CDR2 FYNNEI. This CDR3 comprises 14 residues. This chain's CDR3 is CASSVDRGTYGYTF. In DNA, the CDR3 is TGTGCCAGCAGTGTTGACAGGGGGACCTATGGCTACACCTTC.

The chain joins TRBV28 to TRBJ2-5; the match to TRBD1 covers 12 bases. CDR3 length equals 17 residues. Germline-derived CDR1 and CDR2 are MDHEN and SYDVKM. Trimming removed 5 bases from V and 5 bases from J; junction bases left unmatched: 12. The CDR3 loop reads CASSGFWDRGLSETQYF. CDR3 sequence (DNA): TGTGCCAGCAGTGGGTTTTGGGACAGGGGGCTTTCGGAGACCCAGTACTTC.

V gene TRBV7-2 combines with J gene TRBJ1-1; D gene ambiguous. The CDR3 contains 15 residues. Germline CDR1 and CDR2: SGHTA and FQGNSA. The V end was cut by 1 base, the J end by 4 bases, with 13 bases between. The CDR3 DNA reads as TGTGCCAGCAGCTTAGTTCGGGGTTCGCGCACTGAAGCTTTCTTT. Its protein product is CASSLVRGSRTEAFF.

The genes are TRBV5-5 and TRBJ2-7; 10 bases fit TRBD1. CDR3 size: 17 residues. In germline, CDR1 is SGHKS, CDR2 YYEKEE (reference sequence). Trimming took 1 base from V and 4 from J; bases not matched to a gene: 11. In nucleotides, the CDR3 is TGTGCCAGCAGCTTGTCGATTTCGGGACAGGGGCTATACGAGCAGTACTTC. This gives the protein CASSLSISGQGLYEQYF. The full variable domain, rest sourced from reference TRBV5-5 and TRBJ2-7, is DAGVTQSPTHLIKTRGQQVTLRCSPISGHKSVSWYQQVLGQGPQFIFQYYEKEERGRGNFPDRFSARQFPNYSSELNVNALLLGDSALYLCASSLSISGQGLYEQYFGPGTRLTVT.

This clone was recorded a few times. V usage is TRBV27 and J usage is TRBJ1-2; 7 bases agree with TRBD1. This CDR3 is 13 amino acids long. V trimming: 2 bases; J trimming: 8 bases; junction bases outside the gene matches: 5. Germline CDR1 MNHEY, CDR2 SMNVEV (reference sequence). CDR3 in DNA: TGTGCCAGCAGTTTAGGGCAGGGGGAGGGCTACACCTTC. Translated, it gives CASSLGQGEGYTF.

The chain combines TRBV7-2 with TRBJ1-5; 7 nucleotides agree with TRBD1. The CDR3 extends over 16 amino acids. After removal of 7 bases from V and 0 bases from J, the junction contained 9 bases not matched to a gene. Looked up from germline, CDR1 is SGHTA and CDR2 is FQGNSA. In DNA form, the CDR3 reads TGTGCCAGCAACTCCCAGGGGGGCTATAGCAATCAGCCCCAGCATTTT. Translated: CASNSQGGYSNQPQHF.

This clone was detected a few times. V usage is TRBV7-9 and J usage is TRBJ1-2; a weak D match, TRBD1 (5 bases). The V end was cut by 0 bases, the J end by 8 bases, with 10 bases between. The CDR3 is 13 residues long. The germline CDR1 and CDR2 sequences are SEHNR and FQNEAQ (reference sequence). The CDR3 region is CASSLAARAGYTF. CDR3 in DNA: TGTGCCAGCAGCTTAGCGGCCAGGGCCGGCTACACCTTC.

The J gene is TRBJ2-7, the V gene TRBV9, with 10 bases fitting TRBD1. This CDR3 contains 15 residues. J was trimmed by 1 base and V by 0 bases; bases with no gene match: 1. CDR1 is SGDLS, CDR2 YYNGEE, per germline. CDR3 region: CASSVGQGASYEQYF. The CDR3 nucleotides read TGTGCCAGCAGCGTAGGACAGGGGGCTTCCTACGAGCAGTACTTC. The full variable domain, with the rest looked up from reference TRBV9 and TRBJ2-7, is DSGVTQTPKHLITATGQRVTLRCSPRSGDLSVYWYQQSLDQGLQFLIQYYNGEERAKGNILERFSAQQFPDLHSELNLSSLELGDSALYFCASSVGQGASYEQYFGPGTRLTVT.

The DNA for the CDR3 is TGTGCCAGCAGTTTATACGGGGGACAGGGAAAGGATGGCTACACCTTC. It specifies CASSLYGGQGKDGYTF. The chain has TRBV28 and TRBJ1-2; 9 bases fit TRBD1. CDR1 MDHEN and CDR2 SYDVKM come from the germline V gene. V was clipped by 1 base and J by 6 bases; unmatched bases: 9. The CDR3 extends over 16 amino acids.

The sample holds a few counts of this clone. V usage is TRBV27 and J usage is TRBJ1-5; TRBD1 matches at 8 bases. Losses at the gene ends were 4 bases for V and 6 bases for J; bases not matched to a gene: 11. Germline V gene sequence: CDR1 MNHEY, CDR2 SMNVEV (reference sequence). CDR3 length: 16 residues. The CDR3 nucleotides are TGTGCCAGCAGTTCTAGAGGGACAGGAGTGGGTCAGCCCCAGCATTTT. It encodes CASSSRGTGVGQPQHF.

This clone was observed a few times. This rearrangement joins TRBV5-4 to TRBJ1-2, with TRBD1 as a possible D gene (6 bases). This CDR3 region has 15 residues. The V and J ends lost 0 bases and 3 bases respectively, with 12 bases between them. The V gene's germline CDR1 is SGHNT and CDR2 YYREEE (reference sequence). In nucleotides, the CDR3 is TGTGCCAGCAGCTTGGGTGCGCGACAGGACTATGGCTACACCTTC. Protein: CASSLGARQDYGYTF. The whole variable domain, filled in from reference TRBV5-4 and TRBJ1-2, reads ETGVTQSPTHLIKTRGQQVTLRCSSQSGHNTVSWYQQALGQGPQFIFQYYREEENGRGNFPPRFSGLQFPNYSSELNVNALELDDSALYLCASSLGARQDYGYTFGSGTRLTVV.

The chain joins TRBV16 to TRBJ2-3; D is unclear. Germline values: CDR1 KGHSY, CDR2 FQNENV. The CDR3 is 15 amino acids. The V and J ends lost 2 bases and 2 bases respectively, with 11 bases between them. Here the CDR3 DNA reads TGTGCCAGCAGCCAACAGCGAACACCCACAGATACGCAGTATTTT. It codes for CASSQQRTPTDTQYF.

The V gene is TRBV3-1 (or the pseudogene TRBV3-2), the J gene TRBJ2-1; 11 nucleotides line up with TRBD2. V trimming: 4 bases; J trimming: 4 bases; junction bases outside the gene matches: 3. The CDR3 length is 15 residues. The germline V gene encodes CDR1 LGHDT and CDR2 YNNKEL (reference sequence). The CDR3: CASSPTSGGYNEQFF. DNA of the CDR3: TGTGCCAGCAGCCCTACTAGCGGGGGTTACAATGAGCAGTTCTTC.

To note about this clone: One end of the junction varies from germline; a read error may be responsible. V gene TRBV5-1 combines with J gene TRBJ1-4; 11 positions match TRBD1. CDR1 and CDR2 (germline): SGHRS, YFSETQ. The CDR3 sequence is 14 residues long. This chain's CDR3 is CASSLDRGQGKLFF. In DNA form, the CDR3 reads TGCGCCAGCAGTTTGGACAGGGGGCAGGGAAAACTGTTTTTT.

The CDR3 loop is CASSHDTLGGSSSTDTQYF. The CDR3 region has the DNA TGCGCCAGCAGCCATGACACCCTTGGCGGGAGTTCTAGCACAGATACGCAGTATTTT. V is TRBV4-1 and J is TRBJ2-3, with 7 bases fitting TRBD2. This CDR3 contains 19 residues. J gave up 0 bases and V 3 bases, and 15 bases lay outside the gene matches. Germline V gene sequence: CDR1 MGHRA, CDR2 YSYEKL.

This clone was counted only a few times. This chain uses TRBV7-9 with TRBJ1-6; D gene ambiguous. V shed 4 bases and J shed 9 bases, with 16 bases lying between them. This CDR3 contains 15 residues. The germline gives CDR1 SEHNR, CDR2 FQNEAQ (reference sequence). The DNA of the CDR3 is TGTGCCAGCAGCTCAGCGGACTCCTTGAGTTCACCCCTCCACTTT. It encodes CASSSADSLSSPLHF.

The rearrangement joins TRBV7-3 to TRBJ2-3; 7 bases fit TRBD2. V trimming: 2 bases; J trimming: 1 base; junction bases outside the gene matches: 3. CDR1 and CDR2 (germline): SGHTA, FQGTGA. CDR3 size: 15 residues. The CDR3 loop reads CASSLAGDGTDTQYF. The CDR3 DNA reads as TGTGCCAGCAGCTTAGCGGGGGACGGCACAGATACGCAGTATTTT.

This clone was counted a few times. V usage is TRBV7-9 and J usage is TRBJ1-5, with TRBD1 as a possible D gene (5 bases). CDR1 is SEHNR, CDR2 FQNEAQ, per germline (reference sequence). The CDR3 runs 14 residues. With 5 bases removed from V and 1 base from J, the gap between germline ends came to 9 bases. The CDR3 loop is CASSQRGSNQPQHF. The CDR3 bases are TGTGCCAGCAGCCAACGGGGGAGCAATCAGCCCCAGCATTTT.

The J gene is TRBJ1-3, the V gene TRBV6-5, with 11 bases matching TRBD1. V shed 5 bases and J 4 bases; nucleotides not matched to a gene: 4. The V gene's germline CDR1 is MNHEY and CDR2 SVGAGI. There are 15 residues in the CDR3. In DNA form, the CDR3 reads TGTGCCAGCAGTCAGGACAGGGGGCAGGGAAACACCATATATTTT. Its translation is CASSQDRGQGNTIYF.

The chain employs TRBV7-9 and TRBJ2-7, with 7 bases identical to TRBD1. V was clipped by 11 bases and J by 1 base; unmatched bases: 5. Germline V lookup: CDR1 SEHNR, CDR2 FQNEAQ (reference sequence). This CDR3 has 12 residues. The CDR3 region is CAGETGSYEQYF. The CDR3 region has the DNA TGTGCCGGAGAGACAGGGTCCTACGAGCAGTACTTC.

This chain uses TRBV19 with TRBJ1-1; 7 bases are shared with TRBD1. This CDR3 region has 14 residues. Per the germline V gene, CDR1 is LNHDA and CDR2 is SQIVND (reference sequence). Germline trimming cut 6 bases from V and 0 bases from J; bases unmatched to any gene: 4. The CDR3 DNA reads as TGTGCCAGTAGAGCAGGGGGATTGAACACTGAAGCTTTCTTT. It yields the protein CASRAGGLNTEAFF.

This chain uses TRBV3-1 (or the pseudogene TRBV3-2) with TRBJ1-4, with 7 bases fitting TRBD1. Germline V gene data show CDR1 as LGHDT and CDR2 as YNNKEL (reference sequence). The V and J ends lost 4 bases and 4 bases, in that order; junction bases with no gene match: 6. CDR3 size: 15 residues. In DNA, the CDR3 is TGTGCCAGCAGCCCGCCGACAGGGATTAATGAAAAACTGTTTTTT. Translating it yields CASSPPTGINEKLFF.

The chain carries TRBV6-5 and TRBJ2-5; 12 bases fit TRBD2. Germline values: CDR1 MNHEY, CDR2 SVGAGI. With V trimmed by 6 bases and J by 5 bases, 7 bases remained unmatched. The CDR3 has 15 amino acids. CDR3 nucleotide sequence: TGTGCCAGCAGAGCTAGCGGGGGGGGCTTCGAGACCCAGTACTTC. Translation: CASRASGGGFETQYF.

This chain joins TRBV5-3 and TRBJ2-6; 9 bases align to TRBD2. TRBV5-3 is treated as an ORF (open reading frame) with a function not yet certain. CDR3 length: 18 residues. With 4 bases clipped from V and 0 bases from J, the junction kept 8 bases outside the gene matches. The CDR3 sequence: CARSKGLADPSGANVLTF. CDR3 DNA sequence: TGTGCCAGAAGCAAGGGACTAGCAGATCCCTCTGGGGCCAACGTCCTGACTTTC.

The chain recombines TRBV7-2 with TRBJ2-5; the D gene is possibly TRBD2 (6 bases). The germline gives CDR1 SGHTA, CDR2 FQGNSA. The CDR3 is 16 residues long. V lost 5 bases to trimming and J lost 4 bases, with 20 bases between them. CDR3 in amino acids: CASSPQPPGRRETQYF. Written as DNA, the CDR3 is TGTGCCAGCAGCCCGCAGCCGCCGGGGAGGCGAGAGACCCAGTACTTC.